This T cell receptor beta chain was recovered during a study of cytotoxic CD8 clonotypes in ibrutinib-treated CLL. Clones were sequenced by immunoSEQ multiplex PCR, and TCRdb holds only the in-frame ones, with some missing. The sample carries 300,000 to 400,000 clones, roughly 71% recorded once. Only one count was recorded for this clone. This CDR3 is built from 15 residues. Germline V gene sequence: CDR1 MGHDK, CDR2 SYGVNS. V was trimmed by 1 base and J by 2 bases, leaving 11 bases between them. This sequence was found in a human donor with chronic lymphocytic leukemia. J is TRBJ2-5 and V is TRBV25-1; D uncertain. Sequenced here: PBMCs, sampled after 36 months of ibrutinib treatment. The CDR3 region is CASSEWGKVQETQYF. The DNA for the CDR3 is TGTGCCAGCAGTGAATGGGGAAAAGTACAAGAGACCCAGTACTTC.